These 20 T cell receptor beta chains came from one sample sequenced in a study of metastatic and nonmetastatic thyroid tumors. Each patient went into thyroid surgery without having received any treatment. TCRdb recomputed clones from the PCR reads via MiXCR. The repertoire holds around 30,000 clones, with roughly 17% as singletons. Sequenced: blood. The receptors stem from a female donor with papillary thyroid cancer or a benign thyroid nodule (not recorded which). Some clones in this sample may be carry-over from other donors' samples.

The sample holds many counts of this clone. The chain joins TRBV19 to TRBJ1-1, with 8 bases matching TRBD1. Unmatched junction bases numbered 7, after V lost 6 bases and J lost 4 bases. Germline CDR1 LNHDA, CDR2 SQIVND (reference sequence). The CDR3 consists of 14 residues. CDR3 nucleotides: TGTGCCAGTAGCAGGGGGCGCGGTAGCACTGAAGCTTTCTTT. This gives the protein CASSRGRGSTEAFF.

This clone occurred many times. This chain joins TRBV6-1 and TRBJ2-7; TRBD2 aligns across 13 bases. In germline, CDR1 is MNHNS, CDR2 SASEGT. The V segment lost 6 bases and the J segment 6 bases; nucleotides outside the gene matches: 5. CDR3 size: 14 residues. The CDR3 spells CASSRTSGSGEQYF. The CDR3, as DNA: TGTGCCAGCAGCAGGACTAGCGGGAGCGGCGAGCAGTACTTC.

This clone was seen repeatedly, ten times or more. The V gene is TRBV5-1, the J gene TRBJ1-1; D uncertain. There are 15 residues in the CDR3. Germline-derived CDR1 and CDR2 are SGHRS and YFSETQ. Trimming took 2 bases from V and 1 from J, leaving 12 bases between them. The CDR3 reads CASSLIPGSNTEAFF. The CDR3 region has the DNA TGCGCCAGCAGCTTAATTCCAGGCTCGAACACTGAAGCTTTCTTT.

This clone appeared many times. V and J are TRBV3-1 and TRBJ1-5; D gene ambiguous. Trimming cost V 4 bases and J 0 bases, with 7 bases left between them. Germline CDR1 and CDR2: LGHDT and YNNKEL (reference sequence). CDR3 length: 14 residues. The CDR3 DNA reads TGTGCCAGCAGCCTTCAGCGTAGCAATCAGCCCCAGCATTTT. Translating gives CASSLQRSNQPQHF.

This clone was counted ten times or more. This sample includes further DNA sequences coding for the same CDR3. The chain uses TRBV12-5 and TRBJ2-6; tentatively, D is TRBD2 (5 bases). This CDR3 has 13 amino acids. Germline lookup yields CDR1 LGHNT and CDR2 FRNRAP. With 7 bases removed from V and 4 bases from J, the gap between germline ends came to 8 bases. The CDR3 is CASVPGGANVLTF. The DNA for the CDR3 is TGTGCTAGTGTCCCGGGAGGGGCCAACGTCCTGACTTTC.

At least ten counts were recorded for this clone. J is TRBJ1-5 and V is TRBV28; D is possibly TRBD1 (5 bases). V gave up 7 bases and J gave up 5 bases, with 15 bases separating them. The V gene's germline CDR1 is MDHEN and CDR2 SYDVKM. The CDR3 has 14 residues. CDR3 DNA sequence: TGTGCCAGCAACGGGGCGGGCGGTGATCAGCCCCAGCATTTT. As protein: CASNGAGGDQPQHF.

This clone has ten or more counts. The rearrangement uses TRBV19 and TRBJ2-7, with D hard to call. The CDR3 length is 13 residues. V dropped 3 bases and J dropped 2 bases, with 8 bases sitting between them. Germline CDR1 reads LNHDA; CDR2 reads SQIVND (reference sequence). The CDR3 DNA reads TGTGCCAGTAGTATGGGCAAGACCTACGAGCAGTACTTC. This encodes CASSMGKTYEQYF.

This clone was counted at least ten times. The chain is built from TRBV7-3 and TRBJ2-1; 9 positions agree with TRBD1. CDR3 length: 15 residues. Germline V gives CDR1 SGHTA, CDR2 FQGTGA. V gave up 5 bases and J gave up 7 bases; unmatched junction bases: 9. CDR3 sequence: CASSAGQGGFNEQFF. For the CDR3, the DNA is TGTGCCAGCAGCGCGGGACAGGGTGGTTTTAATGAGCAGTTCTTC.

This clone is deemed medium-sized. The CDR3 DNA follows: TGTGGAAGCGGGAGGCCCTCCTACGAGCAGTACTTC. As protein: CGSGRPSYEQYF. This sequence joins TRBV6-1 and TRBJ2-7; 9 bases are shared with TRBD2. Per the germline V gene, CDR1 is MNHNS and CDR2 is SASEGT. The CDR3 runs to 12 residues.

V gene TRBV30 combines with J gene TRBJ1-2, with no clear D. CDR1 is GTSNPN and CDR2 is SVGIG in the germline V gene (reference sequence). The CDR3 has 12 amino acids. With 2 bases removed from V and 5 bases from J, the gap between germline ends came to 9 bases. CDR3 DNA sequence: TGTGCCTGGAGTCGATCAGTTTATGGCTACACCTTC. Translating it yields CAWSRSVYGYTF.

The CDR3 is CASSLLSVNEQFF. In DNA, the CDR3 is TGTGCCAGCAGCTTATTATCGGTTAATGAGCAGTTCTTC. The chain employs TRBV7-3 and TRBJ2-1; D uncertain. V was clipped by 2 bases and J by 7 bases, with 9 bases between them. CDR1 is SGHTA, CDR2 FQGTGA, per germline. This CDR3 contains 13 residues.

The chain combines TRBV28 with TRBJ1-1; D gene uncertain. Trimming pared 6 bases from V and 4 bases from J, leaving 15 bases between. This CDR3 spans 14 amino acids. Germline loops: CDR1 MDHEN, CDR2 SYDVKM. The CDR3 loop is CASRPPGIGTEAFF. DNA of the CDR3: TGTGCCAGCAGGCCCCCGGGCATTGGCACTGAAGCTTTCTTT. Based on the CDR3 plus reference TRBV28 and TRBJ1-1, the full variable domain is DVKVTQSSRYLVKRTGEKVFLECVQDMDHENMFWYRQDPGLGLRLIYFSYDVKMKEKGDIPEGYSVSREKKERFSLILESASTNQTSMYLCASRPPGIGTEAFFGQGTRLTVV.

This CDR3 reads CASSQDRPSGGTQYF. The CDR3 DNA is TGTGCCAGCAGCCAGGACAGGCCCTCCGGGGGCACCCAGTACTTC. The genes are TRBV2 and TRBJ2-5, with D perhaps matching TRBD1 (7 bases). From germline, CDR1 is SNHLY and CDR2 FYNNEI. CDR3 length equals 15 residues. Trimming took 6 bases from V and 8 from J, leaving 22 bases between them.

There are many counts of this clone. V and J are TRBV20-1 and TRBJ1-4, with D perhaps matching TRBD1 (5 bases). The CDR3 extends over 15 amino acids. Germline assignment: CDR1 DFQATT and CDR2 SNEGSKA (reference sequence). The germline V and J ends were trimmed by 0 bases and 4 bases, with 12 bases remaining between them. CDR3 in amino acids: CSARDQGGINEKLFF. The DNA of the CDR3 is TGCAGTGCTAGAGACCAGGGAGGGATTAATGAAAAACTGTTTTTT.

As concerns this clone: Its ends do not fully match the called genes, so a read error is possible. V is TRBV6-4 and J is TRBJ2-7, with D perhaps being TRBD1 or TRBD2 (5 bases each). This CDR3 has 13 residues. Germline V gene lookup returns CDR1 MRHNA and CDR2 SNTAGT. CDR3 protein: CVSSRGPWDEQYF. DNA for the CDR3: TGTGTCAGCAGTCGGGGACCATGGGACGAACAGTACTTC.

This clone turned up a few times. This chain joins TRBV10-1 and TRBJ2-7, with unresolved D. The CDR3 sequence is 17 residues long. V lost 2 bases to trimming and J lost 0 bases, with 17 bases between them. The germline gives CDR1 WNHNN, CDR2 SYGVQD (reference sequence). CDR3 loop: CASSESVRSESSYEQYF. For the CDR3, the DNA is TGCGCCAGCAGTGAGAGTGTGAGGTCCGAGAGCTCCTACGAGCAGTACTTC.

The gene calls are TRBV27 and TRBJ2-1; TRBD1 aligns across 9 bases. The trim removed 4 bases at V and 13 bases at J, leaving 8 bases unmatched. The CDR3 is 13 residues long. Germline V gene data show CDR1 as MNHEY and CDR2 as SMNVEV (reference sequence). The CDR3 DNA is TGTGCCAGCAGTTGGACAGGGGTGGATTATCAGTTCTTC. Its translation is CASSWTGVDYQFF.

This clone was seen ten or more times. V gene TRBV20-1 combines with J gene TRBJ2-5, with D uncertain. V shed 3 bases and J shed 2 bases, with 13 bases lying between them. Germline V gene data show CDR1 as DFQATT and CDR2 as SNEGSKA (reference sequence). The CDR3 runs 14 residues. The CDR3 bases are TGCAGTGCTAGGAACTTTCTTTTACAAGAGACCCAGTACTTC. It yields the protein CSARNFLLQETQYF.

This clone is categorized as medium-sized. The genes are TRBV5-1 and TRBJ2-7; no firm D call. The V end lost 1 base, the J end lost 0 bases, and 5 bases lay between the germline ends. The CDR3 is made up of 13 amino acids. From germline, CDR1 is SGHRS and CDR2 YFSETQ. The CDR3 loop reads CASSLTVSYEQYF. The DNA of the CDR3 is TGCGCCAGCAGCTTGACAGTCTCCTACGAGCAGTACTTC.

Concerning this clone: Relative to the germline gene, one junction end is altered; a read error may explain this. The chain carries TRBV6-4 and TRBJ2-1; the match to TRBD2 covers 9 bases. The CDR3 covers 15 residues. In germline, CDR1 is MRHNA, CDR2 SNTAGT. CDR3 bases: TGTGCCAGTAGTGACTCCGGGCTAGCGGGATGGAAGCAGTTCTTC. This sequence encodes CASSDSGLAGWKQFF.